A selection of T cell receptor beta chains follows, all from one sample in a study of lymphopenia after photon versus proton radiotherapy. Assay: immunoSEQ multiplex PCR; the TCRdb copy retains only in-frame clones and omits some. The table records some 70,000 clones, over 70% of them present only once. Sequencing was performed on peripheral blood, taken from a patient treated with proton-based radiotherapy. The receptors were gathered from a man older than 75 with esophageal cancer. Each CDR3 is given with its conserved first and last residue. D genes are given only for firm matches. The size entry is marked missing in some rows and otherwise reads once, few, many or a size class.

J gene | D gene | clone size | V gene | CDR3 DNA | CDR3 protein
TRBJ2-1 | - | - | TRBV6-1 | TGTGCCAGCACCCTCTTGTACAATGAGCAGTTCTTC | CASTLLYNEQFF
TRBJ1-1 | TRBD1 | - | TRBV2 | TGTGCCAGCAAAGGACAGGGGGCTCTCCGAGCTTTCTTT | CASKGQGALRAFF
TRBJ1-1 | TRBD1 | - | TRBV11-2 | TGTGCCAGCAGGAGGACAGGGGGCCTCACTGAAGCTTTCTTT | CASRRTGGLTEAFF
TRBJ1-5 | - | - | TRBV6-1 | TGTGCCAGCAGCGGTGGAGGGCCCCAGCCCCAGCATTTT | CASSGGGPQPQHF
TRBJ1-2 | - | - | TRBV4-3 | TGCGCCAGCAGCCAAGTTGGAACTTCCAACTATGGCTACACCTTC | CASSQVGTSNYGYTF
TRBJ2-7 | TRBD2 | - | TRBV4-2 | TGTGCCAGCAGCCAAGATCTAAGCGGGGGGGCTAGGGAGCAGTACTTC | CASSQDLSGGAREQYF
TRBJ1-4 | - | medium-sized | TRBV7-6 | TGTGCCAGCAGCCCCGGGGCTGAAAAACTGTTTTTT | CASSPGAEKLFF
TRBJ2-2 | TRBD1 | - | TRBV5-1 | TGCGCCAGCAGGACAGGGGTTTACACCGGGGAGCTGTTTTTT | CASRTGVYTGELFF
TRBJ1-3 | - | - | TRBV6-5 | TGTGCCAGCAGTTATCAAAACCCCTCTGGAAACACCATATATTTT | CASSYQNPSGNTIYF
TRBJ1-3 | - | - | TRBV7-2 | TGTGCCAGCAGCTTAAATGTGGGGAGTGGAAACACCATATATTTT | CASSLNVGSGNTIYF
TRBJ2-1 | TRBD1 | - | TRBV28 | TGTGCCAGCAGTTTACCCGGACAGGTCCTAAATGAGCAGTTCTTC | CASSLPGQVLNEQFF
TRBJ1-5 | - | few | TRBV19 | TGTGCCAGTAGTGCCCAGGGCTGGGGTCAGCCCCAGCATTTT | CASSAQGWGQPQHF
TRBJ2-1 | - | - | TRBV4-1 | TGCGCCAGCAGCCAGGGTAGCTCCTACAATGAGCAGTTCTTC | CASSQGSSYNEQFF
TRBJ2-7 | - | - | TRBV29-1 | TGCAGCGCTTTGGGGGGAACCACCTACGAGCAGTACTTC | CSALGGTTYEQYF
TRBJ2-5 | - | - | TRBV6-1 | TGTGCCAGCAGTGCCGGGACACCCTACCAAGAGACCCAGTACTTC | CASSAGTPYQETQYF
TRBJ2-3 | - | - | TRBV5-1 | TGCGCCAGCAGACTATGGGCTAGCACAGATACGCAGTATTTT | CASRLWASTDTQYF
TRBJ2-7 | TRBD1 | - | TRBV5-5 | TGTGCCAGCAGCTTGGGCTCGACAGGGGACTACGAGCAGTACTTC | CASSLGSTGDYEQYF
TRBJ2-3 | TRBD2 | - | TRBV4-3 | TGCGCCAGCAGCCAAGATTCTAGCGGGGGGGCCTTAGATACGCAGTATTTT | CASSQDSSGGALDTQYF
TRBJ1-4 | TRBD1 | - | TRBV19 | TGTGCCAGTAGCATGGGGACAGGGATCCCCCCAACTAATGAAAAACTGTTTTTT | CASSMGTGIPPTNEKLFF
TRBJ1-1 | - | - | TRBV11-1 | TGTGCCAGCAGCTCATTCAGGGTGAACACTGAAGCTTTCTTT | CASSSFRVNTEAFF
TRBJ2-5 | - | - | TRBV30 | TGTGCCTGGAGTTTGGGGCAAGAGACCCAGTACTTC | CAWSLGQETQYF
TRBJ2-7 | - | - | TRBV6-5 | TGTGCCAGCAGTCCAGGGGTCGGCGAGCAGTACTTC | CASSPGVGEQYF
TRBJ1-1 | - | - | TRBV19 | TGTGCCAGTAGGAGGGGGTACAGACTCCAGAACACTGAAGCTTTCTTT | CASRRGYRLQNTEAFF
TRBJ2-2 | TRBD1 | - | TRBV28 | TGTGCCACCCTACAGGGGGGAGGCACCGGGGAGCTGTTTTTT | CATLQGGGTGELFF
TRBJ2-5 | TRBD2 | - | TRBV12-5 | TGTGCTAGTGGTTTACCAGCGGGGGCCCAGTACTTC | CASGLPAGAQYF
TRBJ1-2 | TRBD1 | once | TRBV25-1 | TGTGCCAGCAATCGGGGGGGACAGAACTATGGCTACACCTTC | CASNRGGQNYGYTF
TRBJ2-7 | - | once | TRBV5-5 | TGTGCCAGCAGCCGCAGGGGTGGCGAGCAGTACTTC | CASSRRGGEQYF
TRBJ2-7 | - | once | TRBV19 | TGTGCCAGTAGTCCCCTTGTCGTCTCCTACGAGCAGTACTTC | CASSPLVVSYEQYF
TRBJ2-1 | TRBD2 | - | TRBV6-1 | TGTGCCAGCAGTAAAGCGGGACTAGCGGGAGTTGGATCCAACAATGAGCAGTTCTTC | CASSKAGLAGVGSNNEQFF
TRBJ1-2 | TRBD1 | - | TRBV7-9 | TGTGCCAGCAGCCCGGGACAGATCTATGGCTACACCTTC | CASSPGQIYGYTF
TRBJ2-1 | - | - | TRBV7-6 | TGTGCCAGCAGCTTCACTCCACAGGGTACCTCCTACAATGAGCAGTTCTTC | CASSFTPQGTSYNEQFF
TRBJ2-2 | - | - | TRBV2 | TGTGCCAGCAGTGGCCAAGGGGCGGCCGGGGAGCTGTTTTTT | CASSGQGAAGELFF
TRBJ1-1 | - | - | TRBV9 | TGTGCCAGCAGCGTAGTTTGGGACACTGAAGCTTTCTTT | CASSVVWDTEAFF
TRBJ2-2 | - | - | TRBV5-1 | TGCGCCAGCAGCTTGCGGGGTTCGGCCGGGGAGCTGTTTTTT | CASSLRGSAGELFF
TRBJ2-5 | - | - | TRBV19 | TGTGCCAGTAGTATGGGGGGAATCCAAGAGACCCAGTACTTC | CASSMGGIQETQYF
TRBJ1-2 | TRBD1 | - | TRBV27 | TGTGCCAGCAGTTTATCCGGACAGGGAGGAAGGGCCTTATATGGCTACACCTTC | CASSLSGQGGRALYGYTF
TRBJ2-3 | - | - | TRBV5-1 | TGCGCCAGCAGCACGGGGCAGGATACGCAGTATTTT | CASSTGQDTQYF